This T cell receptor beta chain was observed in a study of monozygotic twins with inflammatory bowel disease. TCRdb re-called the 5' RACE reads and shows each CDR3 protein once, DNA omitted. The data show a few hundred thousand distinct CDR3 sequences, and the top ten clones hold approximately 1.6%. The TCR was taken from a human donor with ulcerative colitis or Crohn's disease, or a healthy co-twin of an affected twin (not recorded which). The sequenced sample was blood.

The CDR3 reads CASSPRTSGYYNEQFF. The rearrangement joins TRBV3-1 to TRBJ2-1; the D call from TCRdb, TRBD2, cannot be confirmed without DNA. CDR1 is LGHDT and CDR2 is YNNKEL in the germline V gene (reference sequence). This CDR3 region has 16 residues.